The 19 T cell receptor beta chains given below trace back to one sample, sequenced in a study of tissue T cells after allogeneic stem cell transplantation. Time point denoted: mouse harvest day 14 after allogeneic transplant. The graft held 10^6 splenic CD5+ T cells and 10^7 T-cell-depleted bone marrow cells. Assay: immunoSEQ multiplex PCR; the TCRdb copy retains only in-frame clones and omits some. The sample records 3,500 to 4,500 clones, approximately 45% being singletons. The specimen sequenced was gut tissue. These receptors all come from a female BALB/c mouse given C57BL/6 T cells with graft-versus-host disease after an allogeneic hematopoietic cell transplant.

This clone is medium-sized within its sample. Germline and genes: mouse. The CDR3 end falls 1 residue outside the read, so it is completed with the germline J gene. The gene calls are TRBV20 and TRBJ2-5, with D possibly matching TRBD2 (5 bases). This CDR3 region has 12 residues. The germline CDR1 and CDR2 sequences are GFQATS and STVNSAI. Deletions cut 5 bases from V and 2 bases from J, with 8 bases between. The part of the CDR3 DNA that was read is TGTGGTGCTTTTCTGGGCCAAGACACCCAGTAC. As protein: CGAFLGQDTQY. The entire CDR3 protein is CGAFLGQDTQYF.

This clone has just a few counts. Genes and germline are mouse. The read is 1 residue too short to cover the CDR3 end, so that end is filled in from the germline J gene. This rearrangement joins TRBV12-2 to TRBJ1-5; no firm D call. This CDR3 spans 12 amino acids. V lost 1 base, J lost 2 bases, and 2 bases lay in between. CDR1 is SGHLS, CDR2 HYDKME, per germline. CDR3 DNA (partial): TGTGCCAGCTCTCTACACAACCAGGCTCCGCTT. It encodes CASSLHNQAPL. The entire CDR3 protein reads CASSLHNQAPLF.

Of note for this clone: Gene names denote mouse genes. Read data end 1 residue before the CDR3 end; the end is taken from the germline J gene. The gene calls are TRBV26 and TRBJ2-7; 8 bases agree with TRBD2. Trimming took 3 bases from V and 3 from J; bases not matched to a gene: 1. This CDR3 region has 13 residues. Germline V CDR1 and CDR2: KGHPV, FQNQEV (reference sequence). The CDR3 DNA, read in part, is TGTGCCAGCAGTCTCTGGGGGGTCTATGAACAGTAC. This gives the protein CASSLWGVYEQY. The complete CDR3 reads CASSLWGVYEQYF.

This clone has more than one count but fewer than ten. Gene names are the mouse ones. The sequence runs out 1 residue before the end of the CDR3; the remainder is reconstructed from the germline J gene. This chain joins TRBV13-2 and TRBJ2-7, with 12 positions matching TRBD2. The CDR3 sequence is 16 residues long. Germline assignment: CDR1 NNHNN and CDR2 SYGAGS (reference sequence). V trimming: 0 bases; J trimming: 7 bases; junction bases outside the gene matches: 8. CDR3 in amino acids: CASGDARGTGGREQYF. The covered CDR3 bases are TGTGCCAGCGGTGATGCTCGGGGGACTGGGGGGAGGGAACAGTAC.

This clone was observed a few times. Genes and germline come from the mouse. Read coverage stops 1 residue before the CDR3 terminus; the germline J gene supplies the remainder. The chain is built from TRBV26 and TRBJ2-1, with D perhaps TRBD1 (5 bases). The V end lost 8 bases, the J end lost 1 base, and 9 bases lay between the germline ends. This CDR3 has 13 amino acids. Germline V gene sequence: CDR1 KGHPV, CDR2 FQNQEV (reference sequence). Incomplete CDR3 DNA: TGTGCCAGCGCTCAGGGAAACTATGCTGAGCAGTTC. Protein sequence: CASAQGNYAEQF. The whole CDR3 protein is CASAQGNYAEQFF.

This clone turned up a few times. Mouse germline and gene names are used. The read terminates 1 residue ahead of where the CDR3 ends, so the germline J gene completes it. The sample has other DNA sequences that encode this CDR3 too. The chain couples TRBV1 to TRBJ1-1; D is perhaps TRBD1 (6 bases). The CDR3 is 13 amino acids. V lost 3 bases and J 1 base, leaving 6 bases between the germline ends. Germline-derived CDR1 and CDR2 are NSQYPW and LRSPGD (reference sequence). The CDR3 loop is CTCSAGQNTEVFF. The part of the CDR3 DNA that was read is TGCACCTGCAGTGCGGGACAAAACACAGAAGTCTTC.

As concerns this clone: Mouse gene names and germline throughout. The CDR3 end lies 1 residue beyond the end of the read and is filled in from the germline J gene. The chain employs TRBV13-1 and TRBJ2-4; D is uncertain. Germline V gene sequence: CDR1 NSHNY, CDR2 SYGAGN. CDR3 length: 14 amino acids. Trimming removed 1 base from V and 2 bases from J, with 8 bases in between. This CDR3 reads CASSDREAQNTLYF. The covered CDR3 bases are TGTGCCAGCAGTGATCGGGAGGCTCAAAACACCTTGTAC.

Note on this clone: The genes are named according to mouse. The read halts 1 residue ahead of the CDR3 end, with the missing end drawn from the germline J gene. The rearrangement joins TRBV13-1 to TRBJ2-3; D gene ambiguous. CDR1 and CDR2 (germline): NSHNY, SYGAGN. This CDR3 contains 14 residues. The ends were cut back, 3 bases at V and 0 bases at J, with 8 bases in the middle. The CDR3 sequence is CASSGAGSAETLYF. CDR3 DNA, as far as it was read: TGTGCCAGCAGTGGGGCGGGTAGTGCAGAAACGCTGTAT.

Of note for this clone: The gene names here belong to mouse. Read coverage stops 1 residue before the CDR3 terminus; the germline J gene supplies the remainder. The chain couples TRBV15 to TRBJ1-5; D is unclear. The germline V gene has CDR1 SGHND and CDR2 FRSKSL. The CDR3 runs 13 residues. V was cut by 6 bases and J by 3 bases, with 9 bases left in between. CDR3 bases read: TGTGCCAGCAGCTCAACAGTCAACCAGGCTCCGCTT. Its protein product is CASSSTVNQAPL. The whole CDR3 protein is CASSSTVNQAPLF.

This clone was seen a single time. Any gene name here is a mouse gene name. The read halts 1 residue ahead of the CDR3 end, with the missing end drawn from the germline J gene. This rearrangement joins TRBV24 to TRBJ1-1; D gene unclear. The CDR3 spans 11 residues. V lost 6 bases and J 5 bases, leaving 7 bases between the germline ends. Germline V gene sequence: CDR1 KGHTA, CDR2 FRNEEI. The CDR3 protein is CASRPSTEVFF. CDR3 DNA, as far as it was read: TGTGCCAGCAGGCCCTCAACAGAAGTCTTC.

On this clone itself: Mouse germline and gene names are used. The read comes to an end 1 residue before the CDR3 does, leaving the germline J gene to fill in the end. The rearrangement uses TRBV31 and TRBJ2-7, with D perhaps TRBD1 or TRBD2 (6 bases each). V dropped 3 bases and J dropped 0 bases, with 9 bases sitting between them. The CDR3 totals 13 residues. The germline V gene encodes CDR1 GKSSPN and CDR2 SITVG. CDR3 in amino acids: CAWRGASSYEQYF. The CDR3 bases that were read are TGTGCCTGGAGGGGGGCGAGCTCCTATGAACAGTAC. Variable domain in full (rest from reference TRBV31 and TRBJ2-7): AQTIHQWPVAEIKAVGSPLSLGCTIKGKSSPNLYWYWQATGGTLQQLFYSITVGQVESVVQLNLSASRPKDDQFILSTEKLLLSHSGFYLCAWRGASSYEQYFGPGTRLTVL.

Concerning this clone: Germline and genes here are mouse. The read comes to an end 1 residue before the CDR3 does, leaving the germline J gene to fill in the end. The chain combines TRBV16 with TRBJ2-1, with 7 bases that match TRBD1. Trimming took 4 bases from V and 0 from J; bases not matched to a gene: 3. This CDR3 is 15 amino acids long. CDR1 SGHSA and CDR2 FRNQAP come from the germline V gene. This CDR3 reads CASSSNRGNYAEQFF. The CDR3 bases that were read are TGTGCAAGCAGCTCAAACAGGGGTAACTATGCTGAGCAGTTC.

This clone was observed a handful of times. These gene names are mouse names. The CDR3 loop reads CASSQTGSGNTLYF. CDR3 bases read: TGTGCCAGCAGCCAGACAGGTTCTGGAAATACGCTCTAT. This rearrangement joins TRBV3 to TRBJ1-3, with D possibly matching TRBD1 (6 bases). The CDR3 goes on 1 residue after the read ends, and that part is filled in from the germline J gene. Trimming stripped 5 bases from V and 0 bases from J, with 8 bases between. This CDR3 region has 14 residues. The germline gives CDR1 SNHLY, CDR2 FYNGKV (reference sequence).

Comment on this clone: The genes are named according to mouse. The DNA ends 1 residue before the CDR3 does, and the rest of the CDR3 is filled in from the germline J gene. V gene TRBV26 combines with J gene TRBJ2-5, with D perhaps TRBD2 (6 bases). The V and J ends lost 3 bases and 1 base respectively, with 8 bases between them. The CDR3 runs to 14 residues. The germline V gene has CDR1 KGHPV and CDR2 FQNQEV (reference sequence). CDR3 protein: CASSLGTYQDTQYF. CDR3 DNA, as far as it was read: TGTGCCAGCAGTCTCGGGACTTACCAAGACACCCAGTAC.

This clone was found once. Here the gene names and germline are mouse. The read ends 1 residue before the CDR3 terminus; that terminus is restored from the germline J gene. This rearrangement joins TRBV13-2 to TRBJ2-3, with 9 bases aligning to TRBD2. The trim removed 3 bases at V and 0 bases at J, leaving 8 bases unmatched. Germline loops: CDR1 NNHNN, CDR2 SYGAGS (reference sequence). This CDR3 is built from 17 residues. The DNA read from the CDR3 is TGTGCCAGCGGTGCTGGGGGGGGACTAAGGAGTGCAGAAACGCTGTAT. Residues: CASGAGGGLRSAETLY. The whole CDR3 region reads CASGAGGGLRSAETLYF.

A word on this clone: Mouse gene names and germline throughout. The DNA ends 1 residue before the CDR3 does, and the rest of the CDR3 is filled in from the germline J gene. The chain employs TRBV26 and TRBJ1-3; D is unclear. Per germline, CDR1 KGHPV and CDR2 FQNQEV (reference sequence). CDR3 length equals 14 residues. Trimming shortened V by 4 bases and J by 0 bases, and 7 bases separated the two germline ends. CDR3 DNA, as far as it was read: TGTGCCAGCAGTCAGACAATTTCTGGAAATACGCTCTAT. As protein: CASSQTISGNTLY. The full CDR3 reads CASSQTISGNTLYF.

Concerning this clone: The germline and genes are mouse ones. The read ends 1 residue early relative to the CDR3; the germline J gene fills the gap. This chain connects TRBV26 to TRBJ2-4, with D unresolved. CDR3 length equals 14 residues. Germline V CDR1 and CDR2: KGHPV, FQNQEV (reference sequence). Deletions cut 0 bases from V and 0 bases from J, with 4 bases between. The CDR3 DNA, read in part, is TGTGCCAGCAGTCTGTCGAATAGTCAAAACACCTTGTAC. Encoded protein: CASSLSNSQNTLY. The complete CDR3 sequence is CASSLSNSQNTLYF.

This clone was recorded a few times. Mouse gene names apply. The read terminates 1 residue before the CDR3 end, so the remaining end is supplied by the germline J gene. The rearrangement joins TRBV3 to TRBJ2-7; D possibly corresponds to TRBD1 (5 bases). The V and J ends lost 1 base and 0 bases respectively, with 7 bases between them. Germline values: CDR1 SNHLY, CDR2 FYNGKV (reference sequence). The CDR3 is made up of 14 amino acids. The CDR3 is CASSLGTNSYEQYF. CDR3 DNA (partial): TGTGCCAGCAGCTTAGGGACAAACTCCTATGAACAGTAC. The full variable domain, rest sourced from reference TRBV3 and TRBJ2-7, is GPKVLQIPSHQIIDMGQMVTLNCDPVSNHLYFYWYKQILGQQMEFLVNFYNGKVMEKSKLFKDQFSVERPDGSYFTLKIQPTALEDSAVYFCASSLGTNSYEQYFGPGTRLTVL.

This clone was counted between two and nine times. The genes are named according to mouse. The read ends 1 residue early relative to the CDR3; the germline J gene fills the gap. The gene calls are TRBV12-2 and TRBJ2-7, with TRBD1 as a possible D gene (6 bases). Per the germline V gene, CDR1 is SGHLS and CDR2 is HYDKME. The V gene lost 1 base and the J gene lost 1 base, with 10 bases spanning the gap. The CDR3 contains 14 residues. Incomplete CDR3 DNA: TGTGCCAGCTCTCTAGGCAGGGGTTCCTATGAACAGTAC. It codes for CASSLGRGSYEQY. The full CDR3 sequence reads CASSLGRGSYEQYF.